Shown below are 21 T cell receptor beta chains from a single sample sequenced in a study of T-cell memory formation after mild COVID-19 (dated by TCRdb to the early 2020s). The receptor library was made with 5' RACE. TCRdb records Illumina NovaSeq 6000 as the sequencer. In TCRdb, the public reads were trimmed at Q25 with fastp and aligned with MiXCR, with productive beta chains retained. Identical CDR3 proteins give one entry, which carries the most common genes and DNA. Across this sample there are 150,000 or so distinct CDR3 sequences, with about 25% seen only once. Around 22% of the sample goes to the ten largest clones. The sequencing sample was made of PBMCs or a T cell subset sorted from them (not recorded which). Receptor source: an adult woman who had mild COVID-19 (a few samples of this study predate the infection). The sample titles of this study are shuffled in the database, so cell type and time point are left out; the donor was told from shared clones.

The genes are TRBV11-2 and TRBJ2-1; possibly TRBD2 for D (6 bases). Germline V gene lookup returns CDR1 SGHAT and CDR2 FQNNGV. CDR3 length equals 16 residues. V was pared by 1 base and J by 7 bases, with 17 bases between. The CDR3 sequence is CASSLVETRAPNEQFF. CDR3 nucleotide sequence: TGTGCCAGCAGCTTAGTCGAGACTAGGGCTCCGAATGAGCAGTTCTTC. The full variable domain, its missing parts supplied by reference TRBV11-2 and TRBJ2-1, is EAGVAQSPRYKIIEKRQSVAFWCNPISGHATLYWYQQILGQGPKLLIQFQNNGVVDDSQLPKDRFSAERLKGVDSTLKIQPAKLEDSAVYLCASSLVETRAPNEQFFGPGTRLTVL.

This clonotype was picked up a small number of times. V gene TRBV7-6 combines with J gene TRBJ2-1; D is possibly TRBD2 (6 bases). V was cut by 5 bases and J by 3 bases, with 14 bases left in between. The CDR3 loop spans 15 amino acids. Germline CDR1 and CDR2: SGHVS and FNYEAQ. The chain's CDR3 is CASSATGVYYNEQFF. The CDR3 nucleotides read TGTGCCAGCAGCGCGACGGGAGTTTACTACAATGAGCAGTTCTTC.

The chain combines TRBV5-1 with TRBJ2-7, with TRBD1 identical over 12 bases. J lost 4 bases, V lost 3 bases, and 11 bases had no gene match. Germline CDR1 is SGHRS and CDR2 is YFSETQ. The CDR3 extends over 17 amino acids. The CDR3 DNA sequence: TGCGCCAGCAGCTCCCCGGACGGGACAGGGGGCAAGTACGAGCAGTACTTC. Protein sequence: CASSSPDGTGGKYEQYF.

The chain links TRBV6-6 to TRBJ2-3, with 13 bases identical to TRBD2. Trimming removed 5 bases from V and 3 bases from J; junction bases left unmatched: 8. This CDR3 has 17 residues. CDR1 and CDR2 from the germline V gene are MNHNY and SVGAGI (reference sequence). The CDR3 coding sequence is TGTGCCAGCAGTGTGCCGGGACTAGCGGGAAGTACAGATACGCAGTATTTT. This gives the protein CASSVPGLAGSTDTQYF.

A few counts support this clonotype. V usage is TRBV14 and J usage is TRBJ2-5; possibly TRBD2 for D (5 bases). Looked up from germline, CDR1 is SGHDN and CDR2 is FVKESK. This CDR3 has 13 residues. Trimming shortened V by 5 bases and J by 3 bases, and 10 bases separated the two germline ends. The CDR3 DNA reads as TGTGCCAGCAGCAAAGTCGGGGAAGAGACCCAGTACTTC. This gives the protein CASSKVGEETQYF.

This clonotype was detected once. The CDR3 loop reads CASSLGQGLDEAFF. CDR3 DNA: TGTGCCAGCAGCTTAGGCCAAGGTTTGGATGAAGCTTTCTTT. The chain recombines TRBV5-6 with TRBJ1-1, with D uncertain. V lost 2 bases to trimming and J lost 7 bases, with 15 bases between them. This CDR3 is 14 amino acids long. Germline CDR1 and CDR2: SGHDT and YYEEEE.

There are a few counts of this clonotype. The chain couples TRBV7-6 to TRBJ2-7; TRBD2 matches 11 bases. CDR1 and CDR2 from the germline V gene are SGHVS and FNYEAQ. There are 15 residues in the CDR3. The V gene end was trimmed by 4 bases and the J gene end by 5 bases; junction bases not matched to a gene: 7. CDR3 loop: CASSSIAGGPDEQYF. The DNA of the CDR3 is TGTGCCAGCAGCTCTATAGCGGGAGGGCCGGACGAGCAGTACTTC.

The genes are TRBV14 and TRBJ2-1, with D uncertain. The V and J ends lost 1 base and 5 bases respectively, with 15 bases between them. CDR3 length: 16 amino acids. The germline V gene has CDR1 SGHDN and CDR2 FVKESK. The CDR3 region has the DNA TGTGCCAGCAGCCAAGTGGTAGGGTTTCAGGACAATGAGCAGTTCTTC. Protein product: CASSQVVGFQDNEQFF.

This clonotype was seen more than once but under ten times. The CDR3 DNA follows: TGTGCCAGCAGCTCTGCTGAGCGGGGTGAGCAGTTCTTC. This translates into CASSSAERGEQFF. The chain couples TRBV11-2 to TRBJ2-1; 7 bases line up with TRBD2. CDR3 length: 13 amino acids. Germline CDR1 is SGHAT and CDR2 is FQNNGV. V was clipped by 4 bases and J by 9 bases; unmatched bases: 6.

The V gene is TRBV6-5, the J gene TRBJ2-3; D perhaps matches TRBD2 (5 bases). The CDR3 length is 15 residues. From germline, CDR1 is MNHEY and CDR2 SVGAGI. Trimming stripped 0 bases from V and 3 bases from J, with 10 bases between. Written as DNA, the CDR3 is TGTGCCAGCAGTTACTCGAGAAGGACTACAGATACGCAGTATTTT. Protein sequence: CASSYSRRTTDTQYF.

The chain carries TRBV10-3 and TRBJ2-3; D not certain. The CDR3 length is 12 residues. Trimming shortened V by 6 bases and J by 0 bases, and 4 bases separated the two germline ends. Per the germline V gene, CDR1 is ENHRY and CDR2 is SYGVKD. The CDR3 coding sequence is TGTGCCATCAGCCGCAGCACAGATACGCAGTATTTT. Translation: CAISRSTDTQYF.

The chain carries TRBV2 and TRBJ2-1; D possibly corresponds to TRBD2 (5 bases). The CDR3 loop spans 13 amino acids. Trimming took off 2 bases at V and 8 bases at J, with 10 bases between the two ends. Germline CDR1 is SNHLY and CDR2 is FYNNEI. The CDR3 coding sequence is TGTGCCAGCAGTGAAACTAGTTGGGATGAGCAGTTCTTC. It codes for CASSETSWDEQFF. Based on the CDR3 plus reference TRBV2 and TRBJ2-1, the full variable domain is EPEVTQTPSHQVTQMGQEVILRCVPISNHLYFYWYRQILGQKVEFLVSFYNNEISEKSEIFDDQFSVERPDGSNFTLKIRSTKLEDSAMYFCASSETSWDEQFFGPGTRLTVL.

This chain joins TRBV7-2 and TRBJ2-3; 7 nucleotides agree with TRBD2. The CDR3 is 17 amino acids. V dropped 5 bases and J dropped 2; count of bases not matched to a gene: 13. From germline, CDR1 is SGHTA and CDR2 FQGNSA. This CDR3 reads CASSLGVGLAATDTQYF. The CDR3 DNA sequence: TGTGCCAGCAGCCTGGGGGTGGGCCTAGCGGCCACAGATACGCAGTATTTT.

J is TRBJ2-7 and V is TRBV5-6; D is unclear. V was cut by 4 bases and J by 2 bases, with 4 bases left in between. The CDR3 sequence is 11 residues long. Germline CDR1 is SGHDT and CDR2 is YYEEEE. CDR3 in amino acids: CASSRTYEQYF. CDR3 bases: TGTGCCAGCAGCCGGACCTACGAGCAGTACTTC.

This clonotype was observed a handful of times. The chain links TRBV24-1 to TRBJ2-1; 9 positions match TRBD2. CDR3 size: 15 residues. Trimming cost V 5 bases and J 2 bases; bases outside gene matches: 3. Germline V lookup: CDR1 KGHDR, CDR2 SFDVKD. Here the CDR3 reads CATSVAGDPYNEQFF. CDR3 nucleotides: TGTGCCACCAGTGTAGCGGGAGATCCCTACAATGAGCAGTTCTTC.

This clonotype was picked up many times. This sequence joins TRBV4-3 and TRBJ2-7; the match to TRBD1 covers 7 bases. The V gene end was trimmed by 1 base and the J gene end by 0 bases; junction bases not matched to a gene: 3. CDR1 and CDR2 (germline): LGHNA, YSLEER. The CDR3 is 15 amino acids. The CDR3 region is CASSQGQGVSYEQYF. CDR3 bases: TGCGCCAGCAGCCAAGGTCAGGGGGTCTCCTACGAGCAGTACTTC.

This sequence joins TRBV4-2 and TRBJ2-1; 10 nucleotides line up with TRBD2. Unmatched junction bases numbered 6, after V lost 3 bases and J lost 4 bases. Germline V gene data show CDR1 as LGHNA and CDR2 as YNFKEQ. This CDR3 is 16 amino acids long. The DNA of the CDR3 is TGTGCCAGCAGCCAGGAGGGGACTAGCGAGTACAATGAGCAGTTCTTC. Its protein is CASSQEGTSEYNEQFF.

This clonotype has a handful of counts. This chain links TRBV4-1 with TRBJ2-3, with D perhaps assigned TRBD1 or TRBD2 (6 bases each). There are 15 residues in the CDR3. The germline CDR1 and CDR2 sequences are MGHRA and YSYEKL. Between the trimmed V and J ends, which lost 1 base and 4 bases, there was a span of 12 bases. The CDR3 DNA reads as TGCGCCAGCAGCCAAGTAGGGGGGCCCGCAGATACGCAGTATTTT. It is translated as CASSQVGGPADTQYF.

The chain has TRBV12-3 or TRBV12-4 and TRBJ1-2; D remains unclear. The germline V and J ends were trimmed by 1 base and 6 bases, with 12 bases remaining between them. The CDR3 runs 14 residues. CDR3: CASSLGQVIDGYTF. CDR3 coding DNA: TGTGCCAGCAGTTTAGGGCAGGTTATCGATGGCTACACCTTC.

The table lists this clonotype with a few counts. The chain links TRBV12-3 or TRBV12-4 to TRBJ2-1; 7 nucleotides agree with TRBD1. V lost 6 bases and J lost 4; bases outside the gene matches: 6. The CDR3 is 14 amino acids. The CDR3 loop reads CASRTGDLYNEQFF. CDR3 coding DNA: TGTGCCAGCAGAACAGGGGATTTATACAATGAGCAGTTCTTC.

Concerning this clonotype itself: The germline gene is not matched at one end of the junction; a read error may be the cause. The V gene is TRBV5-5, the J gene TRBJ2-3; the D gene is possibly TRBD2 (6 bases). The germline gives CDR1 SGHKS, CDR2 YYEKEE (reference sequence). The CDR3 extends over 12 amino acids. The CDR3 sequence is CASRLGRDTQYF. Here the CDR3 DNA reads TGTGCCAGCAGATTGGGGAGGGATACGCAGTATTTT.